Shown below are 9 T cell receptor beta chains from a single sample sequenced in a study of T cell responses to AZD1222 COVID-19 vaccine. The protocol was immunoSEQ multiplex PCR, while the TCRdb copy is restricted to in-frame clones and leaves out a portion. The table lists 120,000 or so clones, 70% to 90% of them singletons. This specimen consisted of peripheral blood, obtained 28 days after the second AZD1222 dose. The source is an adult who received the AZD1222 COVID-19 vaccine.

The chain links TRBV5-5 to TRBJ2-7; D gene unclear. The CDR3 is made up of 14 amino acids. Trimming stripped 7 bases from V and 2 bases from J, with 16 bases between. CDR1 is SGHKS, CDR2 YYEKEE, per germline (reference sequence). Here the CDR3 reads CASVGGVGTYEQYF. Written as DNA, the CDR3 is TGTGCCAGCGTCGGTGGGGTGGGGACCTACGAGCAGTACTTC.

This clone showed up just once. CDR3 amino acids: CASSLVGLNEKLFF. The CDR3 DNA is TGCGCCAGCAGCTTGGTGGGACTTAATGAAAAACTGTTTTTT. V is TRBV5-1 and J is TRBJ1-4; D is perhaps TRBD1 (5 bases). Looked up from germline, CDR1 is SGHRS and CDR2 is YFSETQ. The CDR3 extends over 14 amino acids. V lost 0 bases and J lost 4, with 7 bases in between.

This chain uses TRBV3-1 (or the pseudogene TRBV3-2) with TRBJ1-4, with D hard to call. V was pared by 1 base and J by 7 bases, with 4 bases between. CDR1 is LGHDT and CDR2 is YNNKEL in the germline V gene (reference sequence). CDR3 length equals 12 residues. The CDR3 bases are TGTGCCAGCAGCCAAGTGTTTGAAAAACTGTTTTTT. Translation gives CASSQVFEKLFF.

This clone was counted once. This rearrangement joins TRBV27 to TRBJ1-6; D gene ambiguous. Per the germline V gene, CDR1 is MNHEY and CDR2 is SMNVEV (reference sequence). The CDR3 covers 14 residues. The ends were cut back, 3 bases at V and 5 bases at J, with 8 bases in the middle. The CDR3 reads CASSFKADNSPLHF. In nucleotides, the CDR3 is TGTGCCAGCAGTTTTAAAGCCGATAATTCACCCCTCCACTTT.

The table lists this clone with a few counts. J is TRBJ2-7 and V is TRBV12-3 or TRBV12-4; D remains unclear. Between the trimmed V and J ends, which lost 5 bases and 7 bases, there was a span of 12 bases. The CDR3 spans 12 residues. The CDR3 protein is CASSRTSREQYF. CDR3 in DNA: TGTGCCAGCAGTAGGACCTCCCGGGAGCAGTACTTC.

The chain combines TRBV5-1 with TRBJ2-2, with no clear D. Trimming removed 4 bases from V and 4 bases from J, with 11 bases in between. The CDR3 consists of 14 residues. Per germline, CDR1 SGHRS and CDR2 YFSETQ. The CDR3 is CASSPRTGTGELFF. For the CDR3, the DNA is TGCGCCAGCAGCCCCCGGACGGGCACCGGGGAGCTGTTTTTT. The full variable domain, completed using reference TRBV5-1 and TRBJ2-2, is KAGVTQTPRYLIKTRGQQVTLSCSPISGHRSVSWYQQTPGQGLQFLFEYFSETQRNKGNFPGRFSGRQFSNSRSEMNVSTLELGDSALYLCASSPRTGTGELFFGEGSRLTVL.

The chain carries TRBV7-3 and TRBJ1-2; 8 positions match TRBD1. Losses at the gene ends were 8 bases for V and 2 bases for J; bases not matched to a gene: 4. Germline lookup yields CDR1 SGHTA and CDR2 FQGTGA. The CDR3 totals 13 residues. The chain's CDR3 is CASGQGGNYGYTF. The CDR3 DNA follows: TGTGCCAGCGGACAGGGAGGAAACTATGGCTACACCTTC.

The CDR3 DNA reads as TGTGCCAGCTCACCCCTGACAGGACACAACACTGAAGCTTTCTTT. This sequence encodes CASSPLTGHNTEAFF. The chain joins TRBV18 to TRBJ1-1; D perhaps matches TRBD1 (6 bases). The germline gives CDR1 KGHSH, CDR2 LQKENI. The V end lost 3 bases, the J end lost 2 bases, and 13 bases lay between the germline ends. This CDR3 comprises 15 residues.

The V call is TRBV25-1, the J call TRBJ2-7; 7 bases are shared with TRBD1. The CDR3 contains 15 residues. V shed 3 bases and J 0 bases; nucleotides not matched to a gene: 5. Germline V gene data show CDR1 as MGHDK and CDR2 as SYGVNS. CDR3 amino acids: CASSDPGQNSYEQYF. The CDR3 nucleotides are TGTGCCAGCAGTGACCCGGGACAGAACTCCTACGAGCAGTACTTC.